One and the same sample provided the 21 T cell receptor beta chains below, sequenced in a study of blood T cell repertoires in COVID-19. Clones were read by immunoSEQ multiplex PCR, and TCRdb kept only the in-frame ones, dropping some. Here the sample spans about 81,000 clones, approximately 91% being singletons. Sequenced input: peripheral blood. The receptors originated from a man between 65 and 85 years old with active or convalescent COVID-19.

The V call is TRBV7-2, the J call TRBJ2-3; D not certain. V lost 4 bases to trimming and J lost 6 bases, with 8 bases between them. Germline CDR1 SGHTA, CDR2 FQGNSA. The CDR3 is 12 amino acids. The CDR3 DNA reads TGTGCCAGCAGCTCTACTGTGGATACGCAGTATTTT. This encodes CASSSTVDTQYF. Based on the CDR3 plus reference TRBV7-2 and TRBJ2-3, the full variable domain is GAGVSQSPSNKVTEKGKDVELRCDPISGHTALYWYRQSLGQGLEFLIYFQGNSAPDKSGLPSDRFSAERTGGSVSTLTIQRTQQEDSAVYLCASSSTVDTQYFGPGTRLTVL.

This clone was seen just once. The CDR3 nucleotides are TGTGCCAGCGCCGGGGGGATTCGGACAGCCGAGCAGTACTTC. Translating it yields CASAGGIRTAEQYF. The chain has TRBV16 and TRBJ2-7; perhaps TRBD2 as D (7 bases). This CDR3 has 14 residues. V gave up 8 bases and J gave up 6 bases, with 20 bases separating them. CDR1 and CDR2 (germline): KGHSY, FQNENV.

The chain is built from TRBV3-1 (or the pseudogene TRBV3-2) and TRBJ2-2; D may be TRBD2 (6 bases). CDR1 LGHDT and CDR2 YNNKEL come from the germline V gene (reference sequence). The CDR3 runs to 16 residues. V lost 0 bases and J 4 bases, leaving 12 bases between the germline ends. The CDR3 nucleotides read TGTGCCAGCAGCCAAGATGCGGGGAAGGGCACCGGGGAGCTGTTTTTT. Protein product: CASSQDAGKGTGELFF.

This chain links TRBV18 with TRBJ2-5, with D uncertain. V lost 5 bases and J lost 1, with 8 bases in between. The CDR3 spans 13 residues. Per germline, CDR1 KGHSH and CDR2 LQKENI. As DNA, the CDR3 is TGTGCCAGCTCATCAGAAATCCAAGAGACCCAGTACTTC. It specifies CASSSEIQETQYF.

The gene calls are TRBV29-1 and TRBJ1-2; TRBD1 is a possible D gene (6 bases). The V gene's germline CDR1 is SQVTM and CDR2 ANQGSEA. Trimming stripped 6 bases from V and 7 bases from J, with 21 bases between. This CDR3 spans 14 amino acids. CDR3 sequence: CSVERGGDLRGYTF. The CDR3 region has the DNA TGCAGCGTGGAACGGGGGGGCGATTTGCGTGGCTACACCTTC.

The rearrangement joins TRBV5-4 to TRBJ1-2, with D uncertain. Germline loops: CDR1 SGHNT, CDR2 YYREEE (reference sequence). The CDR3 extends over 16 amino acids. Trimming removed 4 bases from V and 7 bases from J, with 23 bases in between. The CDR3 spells CASSRKPGGKSSGYTF. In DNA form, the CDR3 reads TGTGCCAGCAGCCGGAAACCGGGAGGGAAGTCTAGTGGCTACACCTTC.

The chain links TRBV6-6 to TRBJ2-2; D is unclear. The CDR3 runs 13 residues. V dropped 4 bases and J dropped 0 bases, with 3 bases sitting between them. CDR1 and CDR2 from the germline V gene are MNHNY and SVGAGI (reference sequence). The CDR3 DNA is TGTGCCAGCAGTTCCTCGAACACCGGGGAGCTGTTTTTT. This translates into CASSSSNTGELFF.

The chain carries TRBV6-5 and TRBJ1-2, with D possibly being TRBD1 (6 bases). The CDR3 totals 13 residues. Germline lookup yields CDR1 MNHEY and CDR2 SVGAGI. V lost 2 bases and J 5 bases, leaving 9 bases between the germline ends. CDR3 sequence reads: CASSYNRAYGYTF. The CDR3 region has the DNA TGTGCCAGCAGTTACAACAGGGCATATGGCTACACCTTC.

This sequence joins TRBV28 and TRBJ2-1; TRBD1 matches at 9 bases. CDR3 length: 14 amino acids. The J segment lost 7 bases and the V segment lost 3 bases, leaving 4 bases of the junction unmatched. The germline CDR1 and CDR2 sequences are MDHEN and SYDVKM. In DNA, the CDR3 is TGTGCCAGCAGTTTGATACAGGGGGCTAATGAGCAGTTCTTC. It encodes CASSLIQGANEQFF.

The CDR3 sequence is CASSQYQGVYEQYF. The CDR3 DNA is TGTGCCAGCAGTCAATACCAAGGGGTCTACGAGCAGTACTTC. This chain links TRBV7-2 with TRBJ2-7; possibly TRBD1 for D (5 bases). This CDR3 has 14 amino acids. V was cut by 6 bases and J by 3 bases, with 15 bases left in between. Germline loops: CDR1 SGHTA, CDR2 FQGNSA. Full variable domain (outside the CDR3, taken from reference TRBV7-2 and TRBJ2-7): GAGVSQSPSNKVTEKGKDVELRCDPISGHTALYWYRQSLGQGLEFLIYFQGNSAPDKSGLPSDRFSAERTGGSVSTLTIQRTQQEDSAVYLCASSQYQGVYEQYFGPGTRLTVT.

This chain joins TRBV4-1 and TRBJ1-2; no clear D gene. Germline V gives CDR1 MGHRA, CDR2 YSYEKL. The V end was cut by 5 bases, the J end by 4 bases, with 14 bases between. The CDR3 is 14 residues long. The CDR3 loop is CASSSGNGLYGYTF. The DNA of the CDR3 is TGCGCCAGCAGCTCAGGAAACGGACTCTATGGCTACACCTTC.

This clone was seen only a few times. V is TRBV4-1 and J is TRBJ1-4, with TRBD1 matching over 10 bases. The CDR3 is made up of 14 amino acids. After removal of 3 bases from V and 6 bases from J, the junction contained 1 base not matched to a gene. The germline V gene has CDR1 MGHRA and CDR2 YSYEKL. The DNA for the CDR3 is TGCGCCAGCAGCCAGACAGGGGGCCATGAAAAACTGTTTTTT. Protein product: CASSQTGGHEKLFF.

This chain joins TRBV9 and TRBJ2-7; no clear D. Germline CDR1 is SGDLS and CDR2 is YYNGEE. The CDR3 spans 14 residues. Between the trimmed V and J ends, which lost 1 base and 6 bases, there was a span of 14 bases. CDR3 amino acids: CASSVNTDFPEQYF. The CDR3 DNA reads TGTGCCAGCAGCGTAAACACTGACTTTCCCGAGCAGTACTTC.

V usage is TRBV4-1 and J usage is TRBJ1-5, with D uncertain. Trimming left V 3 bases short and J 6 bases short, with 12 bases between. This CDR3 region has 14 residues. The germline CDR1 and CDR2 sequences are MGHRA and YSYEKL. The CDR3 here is CASSHRMGSQPQHF. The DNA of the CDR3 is TGCGCCAGCAGCCATCGCATGGGCTCTCAGCCCCAGCATTTT.

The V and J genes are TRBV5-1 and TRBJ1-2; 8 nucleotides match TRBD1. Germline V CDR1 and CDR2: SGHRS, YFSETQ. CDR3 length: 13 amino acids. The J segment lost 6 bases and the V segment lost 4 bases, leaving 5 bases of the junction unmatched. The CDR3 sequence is CASSRTGKDGYTF. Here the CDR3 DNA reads TGCGCCAGCAGCCGGACAGGGAAAGATGGCTACACCTTC.

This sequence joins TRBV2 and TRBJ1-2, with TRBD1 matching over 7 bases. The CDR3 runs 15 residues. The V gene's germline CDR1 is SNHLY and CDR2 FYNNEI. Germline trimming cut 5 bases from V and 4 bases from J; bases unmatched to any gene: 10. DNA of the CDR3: TGTGCCAGCAGTATTCGGACAGGAAGTCTCTATGGCTACACCTTC. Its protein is CASSIRTGSLYGYTF.

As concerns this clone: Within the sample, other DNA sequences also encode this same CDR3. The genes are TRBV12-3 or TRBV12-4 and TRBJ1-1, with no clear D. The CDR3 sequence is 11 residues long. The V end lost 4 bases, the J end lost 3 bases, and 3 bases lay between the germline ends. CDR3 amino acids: CASSSYTEAFF. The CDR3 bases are TGTGCCAGCAGTTCATACACTGAAGCTTTCTTT.

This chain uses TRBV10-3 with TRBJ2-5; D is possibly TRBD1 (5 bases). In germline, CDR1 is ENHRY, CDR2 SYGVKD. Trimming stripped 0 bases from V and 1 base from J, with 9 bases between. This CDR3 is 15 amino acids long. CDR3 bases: TGTGCCATCAGTGAGTCTGCCACAGGCCAAGAGACCCAGTACTTC. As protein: CAISESATGQETQYF.

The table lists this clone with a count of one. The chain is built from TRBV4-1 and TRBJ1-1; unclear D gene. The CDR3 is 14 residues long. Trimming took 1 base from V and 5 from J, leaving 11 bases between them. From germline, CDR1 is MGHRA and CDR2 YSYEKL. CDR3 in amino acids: CASSQVPGNTEAFF. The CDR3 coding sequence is TGCGCCAGCAGCCAAGTGCCAGGCAATACTGAAGCTTTCTTT.

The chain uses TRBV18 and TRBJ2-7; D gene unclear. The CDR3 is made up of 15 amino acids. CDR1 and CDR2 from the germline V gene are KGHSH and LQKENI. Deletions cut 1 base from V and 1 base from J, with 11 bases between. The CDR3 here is CASSPLSQVSYEQYF. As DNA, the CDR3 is TGTGCCAGCTCACCACTTTCGCAGGTTTCCTACGAGCAGTACTTC. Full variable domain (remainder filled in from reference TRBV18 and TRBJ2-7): NAGVMQNPRHLVRRRGQEARLRCSPMKGHSHVYWYRQLPEEGLKFMVYLQKENIIDESGMPKERFSAEFPKEGPSILRIQQVVRGDSAAYFCASSPLSQVSYEQYFGPGTRLTVT.

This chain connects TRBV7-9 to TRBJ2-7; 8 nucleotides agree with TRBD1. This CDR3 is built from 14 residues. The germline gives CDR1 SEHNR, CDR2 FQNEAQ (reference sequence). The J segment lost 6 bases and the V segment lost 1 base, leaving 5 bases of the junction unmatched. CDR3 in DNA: TGTGCCAGCAGCTTAGGTACAGGGGGTATCGAGCAGTACTTC. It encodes CASSLGTGGIEQYF.